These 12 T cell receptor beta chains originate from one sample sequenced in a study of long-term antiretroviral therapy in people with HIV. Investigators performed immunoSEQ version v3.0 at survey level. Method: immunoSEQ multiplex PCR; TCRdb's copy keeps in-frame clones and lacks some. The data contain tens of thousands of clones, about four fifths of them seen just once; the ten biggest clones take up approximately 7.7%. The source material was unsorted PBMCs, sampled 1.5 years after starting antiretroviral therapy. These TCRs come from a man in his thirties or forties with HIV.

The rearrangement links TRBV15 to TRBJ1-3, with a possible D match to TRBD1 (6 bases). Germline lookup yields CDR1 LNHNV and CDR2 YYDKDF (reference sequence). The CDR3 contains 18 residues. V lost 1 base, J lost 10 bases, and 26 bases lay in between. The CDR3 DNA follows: TGTGCCACCAGCAGAGTCGGGATCGGGACAAAGGAAGGTGGAACCATATATTTT. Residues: CATSRVGIGTKEGGTIYF.

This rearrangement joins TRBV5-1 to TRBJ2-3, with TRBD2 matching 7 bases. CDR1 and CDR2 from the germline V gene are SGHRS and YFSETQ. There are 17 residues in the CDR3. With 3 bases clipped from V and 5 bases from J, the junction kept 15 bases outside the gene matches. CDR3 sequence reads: CASSSPSGTTGGDTQYF. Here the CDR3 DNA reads TGCGCCAGCAGCTCACCGTCCGGGACTACGGGGGGAGATACGCAGTATTTT.

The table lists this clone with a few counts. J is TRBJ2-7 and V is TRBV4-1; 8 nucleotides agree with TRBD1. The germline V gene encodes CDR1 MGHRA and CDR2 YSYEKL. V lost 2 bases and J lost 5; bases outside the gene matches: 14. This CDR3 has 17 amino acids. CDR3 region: CASSQQATGQGVNEQYF. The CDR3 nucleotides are TGCGCCAGCAGCCAACAGGCAACCGGACAGGGAGTCAACGAGCAGTACTTC.

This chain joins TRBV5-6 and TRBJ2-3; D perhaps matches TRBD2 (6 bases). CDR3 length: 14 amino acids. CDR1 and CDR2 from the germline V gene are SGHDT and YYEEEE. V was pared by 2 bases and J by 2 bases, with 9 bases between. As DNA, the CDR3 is TGTGCCAGCAGCTTTGCGGGGTCCACAGATACGCAGTATTTT. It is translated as CASSFAGSTDTQYF.

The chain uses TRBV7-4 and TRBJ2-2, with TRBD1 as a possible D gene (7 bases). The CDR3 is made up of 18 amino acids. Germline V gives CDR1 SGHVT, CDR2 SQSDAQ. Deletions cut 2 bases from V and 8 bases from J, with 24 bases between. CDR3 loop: CASSLSPIRRQGGGELFF. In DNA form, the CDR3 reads TGTGCCAGCAGCTTATCCCCGATACGACGACAGGGAGGTGGGGAGCTGTTTTTT. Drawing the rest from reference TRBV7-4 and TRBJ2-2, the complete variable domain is GAGVSQSPRYKVAKRGRDVALRCDSISGHVTLYWYRQTLGQGSEVLTYSQSDAQRDKSGRPSGRFSAERPERSVSTLKIQRTEQGDSAVYLCASSLSPIRRQGGGELFFGEGSRLTVL.

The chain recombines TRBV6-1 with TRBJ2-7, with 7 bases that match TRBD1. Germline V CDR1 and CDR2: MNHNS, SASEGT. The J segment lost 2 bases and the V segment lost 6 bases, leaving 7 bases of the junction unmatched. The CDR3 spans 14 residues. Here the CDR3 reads CASRRQGTPYEQYF. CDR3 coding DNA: TGTGCCAGCAGGAGACAGGGAACCCCCTACGAGCAGTACTTC.

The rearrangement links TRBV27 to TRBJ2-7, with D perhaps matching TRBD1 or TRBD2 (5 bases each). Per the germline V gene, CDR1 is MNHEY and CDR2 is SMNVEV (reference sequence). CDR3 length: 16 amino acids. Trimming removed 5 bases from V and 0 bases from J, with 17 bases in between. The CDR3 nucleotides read TGTGCCAGCAGTCGCAACCGGGACGTTAGCTCCTACGAGCAGTACTTC. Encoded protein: CASSRNRDVSSYEQYF.

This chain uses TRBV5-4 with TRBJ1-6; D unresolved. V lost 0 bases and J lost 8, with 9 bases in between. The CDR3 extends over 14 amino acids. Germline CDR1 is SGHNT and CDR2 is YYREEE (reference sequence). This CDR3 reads CASSLEGGYSPLHF. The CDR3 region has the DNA TGTGCCAGCAGCTTGGAGGGAGGGTATTCACCCCTCCACTTT.

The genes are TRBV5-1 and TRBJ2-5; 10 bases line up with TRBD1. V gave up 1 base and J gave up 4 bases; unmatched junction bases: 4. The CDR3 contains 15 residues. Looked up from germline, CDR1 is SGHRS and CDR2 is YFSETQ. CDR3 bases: TGCGCCAGCAGCTTGTGGACAGGGGGGGGAGAGACCCAGTACTTC. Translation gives CASSLWTGGGETQYF.

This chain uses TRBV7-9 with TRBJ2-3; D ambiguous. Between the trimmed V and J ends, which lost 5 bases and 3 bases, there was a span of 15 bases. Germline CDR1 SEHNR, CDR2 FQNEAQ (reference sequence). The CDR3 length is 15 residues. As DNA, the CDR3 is TGTGCCAGCAGCCCGGTCGGACCCCAAACAGATACGCAGTATTTT. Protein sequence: CASSPVGPQTDTQYF.

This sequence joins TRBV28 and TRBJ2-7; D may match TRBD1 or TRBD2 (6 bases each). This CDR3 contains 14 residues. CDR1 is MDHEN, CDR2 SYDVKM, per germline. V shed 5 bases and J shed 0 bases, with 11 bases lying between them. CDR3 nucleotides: TGTGCCAGCAGTGGGGGGCGCTTCTCCTACGAGCAGTACTTC. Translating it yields CASSGGRFSYEQYF.

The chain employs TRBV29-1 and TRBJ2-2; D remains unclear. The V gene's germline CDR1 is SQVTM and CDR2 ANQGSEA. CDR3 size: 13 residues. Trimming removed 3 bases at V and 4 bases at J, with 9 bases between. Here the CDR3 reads CSVDSAGTGELFF. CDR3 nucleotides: TGCAGCGTTGATTCAGCTGGCACCGGGGAGCTGTTTTTT.